Shown below are 8 T cell receptor beta chains from a single sample sequenced in a study of cytomegalovirus exposure and HLA in healthy donors. The table came from immunoSEQ multiplex PCR; TCRdb's copy has only in-frame clones and leaves some out. Of around 49,000 clones in the sample, roughly 94% are singletons; the top ten hold around 8%. The sequenced material came from PBMCs. These receptors were obtained from a young woman in good health and CMV-seropositive.

The chain has TRBV19 and TRBJ1-2; 7 bases match TRBD1. V dropped 7 bases and J dropped 2; count of bases not matched to a gene: 10. This CDR3 region has 15 residues. CDR1 and CDR2 (germline): LNHDA, SQIVND (reference sequence). CDR3 in amino acids: CASKGAGSPNYGYTF. CDR3 DNA: TGTGCCAGTAAGGGGGCCGGCAGCCCAAACTATGGCTACACCTTC.

The chain recombines TRBV27 with TRBJ2-3; 8 bases match TRBD2. This CDR3 region has 18 residues. The J segment lost 2 bases and the V segment lost 4 bases, leaving 14 bases of the junction unmatched. Germline CDR1 and CDR2: MNHEY and SMNVEV (reference sequence). The CDR3 sequence: CASSSPRGVAGITDTQYF. The DNA of the CDR3 is TGTGCCAGCAGTTCTCCCCGGGGAGTAGCGGGGATCACAGATACGCAGTATTTT.

This chain joins TRBV30 and TRBJ1-1, with D possibly TRBD1 on 5 matching bases. This CDR3 is built from 13 residues. V dropped 2 bases and J dropped 5 bases, with 12 bases sitting between them. CDR1 is GTSNPN, CDR2 SVGIG, per germline (reference sequence). CDR3 protein: CAWSQDSGTEAFF. The CDR3 region has the DNA TGTGCCTGGAGTCAAGACAGTGGGACTGAAGCTTTCTTT.

The chain employs TRBV19 and TRBJ1-1, with 12 nucleotides matching TRBD1. Germline assignment: CDR1 LNHDA and CDR2 SQIVND (reference sequence). The CDR3 extends over 17 amino acids. V lost 5 bases to trimming and J lost 1 base; unmatched junction nucleotides: 8. The CDR3 is CASSSGTGGAGNTEAFF. The CDR3, as DNA: TGTGCCAGTAGTTCCGGGACAGGGGGCGCCGGGAACACTGAAGCTTTCTTT.

The genes are TRBV6-5 and TRBJ1-2; 8 bases are shared with TRBD1. V shed 6 bases, J shed 8 bases, and the junction held 8 bases outside the gene matches. The CDR3 runs 13 residues. Germline loops: CDR1 MNHEY, CDR2 SVGAGI. Here the CDR3 DNA reads TGTGCCAGCAGATCCTCGACAGGGGAAGGCTACACCTTC. This encodes CASRSSTGEGYTF.

This rearrangement joins TRBV27 to TRBJ2-7; D perhaps matches TRBD2 (6 bases). The CDR3 contains 15 residues. V was trimmed by 2 bases and J by 2 bases, leaving 13 bases between them. Germline assignment: CDR1 MNHEY and CDR2 SMNVEV (reference sequence). The CDR3: CASSLGRRVTYEQYF. CDR3 DNA: TGTGCCAGCAGTTTAGGTAGGAGGGTTACCTACGAGCAGTACTTC.

This rearrangement joins TRBV29-1 to TRBJ2-5; TRBD1 matches 10 bases. The CDR3 is 16 amino acids. V was clipped by 7 bases and J by 4 bases; unmatched bases: 15. Looked up from germline, CDR1 is SQVTM and CDR2 is ANQGSEA. CDR3 sequence (DNA): TGCAGCGCTGTGGGGTGGACAGGGGGTTCCTCAGAGACCCAGTACTTC. Translation gives CSAVGWTGGSSETQYF.

This sequence joins TRBV10-3 and TRBJ1-2; 9 bases are shared with TRBD1. With 5 bases clipped from V and 8 bases from J, the junction kept 6 bases outside the gene matches. There are 13 residues in the CDR3. CDR1 ENHRY and CDR2 SYGVKD come from the germline V gene. In DNA, the CDR3 is TGTGCCATCAGTAGTACAGGGGGCGACGGCTACACCTTC. The encoded protein is CAISSTGGDGYTF.